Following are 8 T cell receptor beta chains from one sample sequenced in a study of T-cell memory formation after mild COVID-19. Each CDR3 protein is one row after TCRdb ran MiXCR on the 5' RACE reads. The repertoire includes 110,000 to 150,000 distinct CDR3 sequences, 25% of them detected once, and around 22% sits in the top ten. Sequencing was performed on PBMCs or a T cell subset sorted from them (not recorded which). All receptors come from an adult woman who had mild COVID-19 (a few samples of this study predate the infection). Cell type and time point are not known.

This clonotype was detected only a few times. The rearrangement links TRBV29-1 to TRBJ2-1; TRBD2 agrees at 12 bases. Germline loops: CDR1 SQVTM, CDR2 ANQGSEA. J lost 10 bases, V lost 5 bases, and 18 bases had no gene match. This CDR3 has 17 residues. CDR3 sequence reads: CSVYSPRRGLAGQEQFF. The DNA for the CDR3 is TGCAGCGTTTATTCCCCCCGTCGGGGACTAGCGGGCCAGGAGCAGTTCTTC.

CDR3: CASSFTENQPQHF. As DNA, the CDR3 is TGTGCCAGCAGTTTCACGGAGAATCAGCCCCAGCATTTT. The chain carries TRBV28 and TRBJ1-5; D not resolved. The ends were cut back, 3 bases at V and 4 bases at J, with 7 bases in the middle. The CDR3 sequence is 13 residues long. From germline, CDR1 is MDHEN and CDR2 SYDVKM.

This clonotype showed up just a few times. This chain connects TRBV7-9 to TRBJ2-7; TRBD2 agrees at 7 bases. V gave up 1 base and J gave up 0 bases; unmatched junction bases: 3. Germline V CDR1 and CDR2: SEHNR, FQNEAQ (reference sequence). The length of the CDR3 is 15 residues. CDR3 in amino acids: CASSLGLAASYEQYF. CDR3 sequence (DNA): TGTGCCAGCAGCTTAGGGCTAGCGGCCTCCTACGAGCAGTACTTC.

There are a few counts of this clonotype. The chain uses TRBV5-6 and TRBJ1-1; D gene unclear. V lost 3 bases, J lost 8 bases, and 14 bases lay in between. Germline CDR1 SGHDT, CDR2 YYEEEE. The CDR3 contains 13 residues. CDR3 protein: CASSSDDFTEAFF. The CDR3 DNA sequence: TGTGCCAGCAGCTCGGACGATTTTACCGAAGCTTTCTTT.

The CDR3 spells CASSSDRGLNEKLFF. The CDR3 DNA is TGTGCCAGCAGCTCGGACAGGGGGTTGAATGAAAAACTGTTTTTT. The chain has TRBV7-9 and TRBJ1-4; TRBD1 aligns across 10 bases. The V gene's germline CDR1 is SEHNR and CDR2 FQNEAQ (reference sequence). The CDR3 is 15 amino acids. The junction had 4 bases not matched to a gene; V was cut back by 4 bases and J by 5 bases.

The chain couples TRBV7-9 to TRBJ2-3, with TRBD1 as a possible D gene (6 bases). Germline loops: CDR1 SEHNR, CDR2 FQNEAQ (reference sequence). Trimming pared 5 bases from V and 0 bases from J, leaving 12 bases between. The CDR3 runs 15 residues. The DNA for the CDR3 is TGTGCCAGCAGCACCCGGACAGCAAGCACAGATACGCAGTATTTT. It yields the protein CASSTRTASTDTQYF.

CDR3: CASSRELTGDKFF. The CDR3 DNA reads TGTGCCAGCAGCCGTGAACTGACAGGGGATAAGTTCTTT. The rearrangement links TRBV7-8 to TRBJ1-1; the match to TRBD1 covers 8 bases. Trimming took 5 bases from V and 14 from J; bases not matched to a gene: 13. Germline V gene lookup returns CDR1 SGHVS and CDR2 FQNEAQ. The CDR3 is made up of 13 amino acids.

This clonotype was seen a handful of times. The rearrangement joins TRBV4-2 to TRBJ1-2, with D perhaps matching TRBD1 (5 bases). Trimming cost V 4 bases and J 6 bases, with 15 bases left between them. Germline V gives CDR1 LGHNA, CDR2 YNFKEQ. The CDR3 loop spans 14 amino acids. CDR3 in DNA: TGTGCCAGCAGCCCTGAGGCAGGGTATGATGGCTACACCTTC. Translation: CASSPEAGYDGYTF.